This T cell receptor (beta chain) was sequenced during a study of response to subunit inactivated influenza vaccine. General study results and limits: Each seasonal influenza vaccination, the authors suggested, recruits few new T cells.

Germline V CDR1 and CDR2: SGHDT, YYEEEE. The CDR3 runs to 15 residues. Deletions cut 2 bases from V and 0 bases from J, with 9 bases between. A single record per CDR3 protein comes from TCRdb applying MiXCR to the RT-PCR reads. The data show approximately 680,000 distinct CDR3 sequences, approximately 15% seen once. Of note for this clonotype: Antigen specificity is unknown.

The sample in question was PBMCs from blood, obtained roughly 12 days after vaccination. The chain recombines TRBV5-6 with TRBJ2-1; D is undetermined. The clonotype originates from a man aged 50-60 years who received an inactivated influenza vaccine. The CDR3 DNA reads TGTGCCAGCAGCTTCACTACCACCTCCTACAATGAGCAGTTCTTC. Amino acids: CASSFTTTSYNEQFF.